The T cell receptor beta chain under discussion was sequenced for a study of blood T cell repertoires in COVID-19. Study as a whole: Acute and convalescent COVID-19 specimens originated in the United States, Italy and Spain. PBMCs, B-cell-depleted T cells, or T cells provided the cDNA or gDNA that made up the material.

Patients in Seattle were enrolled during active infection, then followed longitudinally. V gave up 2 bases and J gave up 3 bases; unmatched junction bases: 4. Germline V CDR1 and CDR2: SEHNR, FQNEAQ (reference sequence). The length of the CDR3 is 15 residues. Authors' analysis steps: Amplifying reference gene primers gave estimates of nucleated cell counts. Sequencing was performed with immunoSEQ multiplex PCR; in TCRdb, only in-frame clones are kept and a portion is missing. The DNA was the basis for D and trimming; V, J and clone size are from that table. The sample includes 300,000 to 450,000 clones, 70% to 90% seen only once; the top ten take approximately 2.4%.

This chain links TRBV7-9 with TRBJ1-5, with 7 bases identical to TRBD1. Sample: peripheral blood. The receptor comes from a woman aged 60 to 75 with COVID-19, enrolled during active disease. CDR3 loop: CASSLSGQLNQPQHF. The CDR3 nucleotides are TGTGCCAGCAGCTTATCGGGACAGCTCAATCAGCCCCAGCATTTT.